This T cell receptor (beta chain) originates from a study of blood T cell repertoires in COVID-19. Study-wide context: The study drew acute and convalescent COVID-19 samples from the United States, Italy and Spain. PBMCs, B-cell-depleted T cells, or T cells were the source of the cDNA or gDNA that made up the material.

Cohorts were based on clinical histories the participants reported. Repertoires were generated with immunoSEQ multiplex PCR, while TCRdb's copy carries only in-frame clones and drops some. Here the sample spans approximately 440,000 clones, 80% to 95% being singletons. The sequenced sample was PBMCs or T cells enriched from blood (not recorded which). The source is a man between 18 and 35 years old who had recovered from COVID-19.

Written as DNA, the CDR3 is TGTGCCAGCTCACCCCACTACGAGCAGTACTTC. This codes for CASSPHYEQYF. This sequence joins TRBV18 and TRBJ2-7; no clear D gene. This CDR3 comprises 11 residues. Trimming left V 3 bases short and J 3 bases short, with 3 bases between. The germline gives CDR1 KGHSH, CDR2 LQKENI. The whole variable domain, remainder taken from reference TRBV18 and TRBJ2-7, is NAGVMQNPRHLVRRRGQEARLRCSPMKGHSHVYWYRQLPEEGLKFMVYLQKENIIDESGMPKERFSAEFPKEGPSILRIQQVVRGDSAAYFCASSPHYEQYFGPGTRLTVT.